These 4 T cell receptor beta chains were sequenced from one sample in a study of blood T cell repertoires in COVID-19. The protocol was immunoSEQ multiplex PCR, while the TCRdb copy is restricted to in-frame clones and leaves out a portion. Among about 210,000 clones listed, 89% were seen once. The source material was PBMCs or T cells enriched from blood (not recorded which). These receptors were obtained from a woman younger than 35 who had recovered from COVID-19.

This clone turned up a few times. The CDR3 protein is CSTTGSLSSRNTEAFF. The CDR3 bases are TGCAGCACCACCGGGTCCCTCTCTTCCCGGAACACTGAAGCTTTCTTT. The rearrangement uses TRBV29-1 and TRBJ1-1; no reliable D call. V gave up 8 bases and J gave up 1 base, with 23 bases separating them. The CDR3 spans 16 residues. Germline V gene data show CDR1 as SQVTM and CDR2 as ANQGSEA.

The chain combines TRBV6-5 with TRBJ2-5, with 9 nucleotides matching TRBD2. V lost 2 bases and J lost 4; bases outside the gene matches: 8. This CDR3 comprises 16 residues. CDR1 and CDR2 (germline): MNHEY, SVGAGI. The CDR3 DNA is TGTGCCAGCAGTTACCGCATTGGGACTAGCACAGAGACCCAGTACTTC. Encoded protein: CASSYRIGTSTETQYF.

The chain employs TRBV10-3 and TRBJ1-2, with D possibly TRBD1 on 5 matching bases. The V gene's germline CDR1 is ENHRY and CDR2 SYGVKD. With 4 bases removed from V and 0 bases from J, the gap between germline ends came to 12 bases. This CDR3 has 15 residues. This CDR3 reads CAISVGREANYGYTF. In nucleotides, the CDR3 is TGTGCCATCAGTGTGGGCAGGGAGGCTAACTATGGCTACACCTTC.

The chain combines TRBV2 with TRBJ1-5, with 7 bases that match TRBD1. With V trimmed by 6 bases and J by 5 bases, 10 bases remained unmatched. Looked up from germline, CDR1 is SNHLY and CDR2 is FYNNEI. The length of the CDR3 is 15 residues. DNA for the CDR3: TGTGCCAGCAGAGACAGGGAAGGAGGCCATCAGCCCCAGCATTTT. This gives the protein CASRDREGGHQPQHF.